This is a list of T cell receptor beta chains from one sample in a study of control samples from healthy donors and cancer patients. The method was immunoSEQ multiplex PCR; TCRdb's version includes in-frame clones alone and lacks a portion of them. The sample carries some 80,000 clones, roughly 91% recorded once. The specimen was blood. The source is a middle-aged man in good health. Both conserved end residues are part of each CDR3. A D gene is named only where the DNA matches it firmly. Size is omitted from some rows. Given values are once, few, many or a class for expanded clones.

clone size	D gene	V gene	J gene	CDR3 protein	CDR3 DNA
.	.	TRBV10-2	TRBJ2-5	CASSEGRTFGETQYF	TGCGCCAGCAGTGAGGGTAGGACTTTCGGAGAGACCCAGTACTTC
.	TRBD1	TRBV10-2	TRBJ2-7	CASGTGRHEQYF	TGCGCCAGTGGGACAGGGCGCCACGAGCAGTACTTC
.	.	TRBV6-5	TRBJ2-7	CASSYSSAGAYEQYF	TGTGCCAGCAGTTACTCGAGCGCAGGGGCCTACGAGCAGTACTTC
.	TRBD2	TRBV7-9	TRBJ2-2	CASSPRGVANTGELFF	TGTGCCAGCAGCCCCCGGGGGGTCGCGAACACCGGGGAGCTGTTTTTT
.	.	TRBV2	TRBJ1-1	CASSDRARNTEAFF	TGTGCCAGCAGTGACAGGGCGAGGAACACTGAAGCTTTCTTT
once	.	TRBV4-1	TRBJ1-2	CASSQETPAAGPYGYTF	TGCGCCAGCAGCCAAGAAACTCCTGCGGCCGGGCCCTATGGCTACACCTTC
.	.	TRBV20-1	TRBJ1-2	CSAGYTGGYTF	TGCAGTGCCGGGTACACCGGTGGCTACACCTTC
.	TRBD1	TRBV27	TRBJ2-7	CASSLRQGSPYEQYF	TGTGCCAGCAGTCTCCGACAGGGTAGTCCCTACGAGCAGTACTTC
once	TRBD1	TRBV5-1	TRBJ2-5	CASSLVGQGQETQYF	TGCGCCAGCAGCTTGGTCGGACAGGGACAAGAGACCCAGTACTTC
once	TRBD2	TRBV4-2	TRBJ2-5	CASSQDSGGAPQETQYF	TGTGCCAGCAGCCAAGATAGCGGGGGGGCCCCACAAGAGACCCAGTACTTC
.	TRBD1	TRBV3-1/TRBV3-2	TRBJ1-2	CASSLLDRGIGYTF	TGTGCCAGCAGCCTGTTGGACAGGGGGATAGGCTACACCTTC
.	TRBD1	TRBV5-5	TRBJ2-1	CASSLDRGFYNEQFF	TGTGCCAGCAGCTTGGACAGGGGTTTCTACAATGAGCAGTTCTTC
.	.	TRBV15	TRBJ1-4	CATSRDPGEKLFF	TGTGCCACCAGCAGAGATCCCGGAGAAAAACTGTTTTTT
.	.	TRBV5-1	TRBJ1-1	CASSQGGTEAFF	TGCGCCAGCAGCCAGGGTGGCACTGAAGCTTTCTTT
.	TRBD2	TRBV6-1	TRBJ2-1	CASSEGAGGAYNEQFF	TGTGCCAGCAGTGAAGGGGCGGGGGGCGCCTACAATGAGCAGTTCTTC
.	.	TRBV6-1	TRBJ2-4	CASSVGDFGAMAKNIQYF	TGTGCCAGCAGTGTGGGGGATTTCGGAGCTATGGCCAAAAACATTCAGTACTTC
few	.	TRBV6-1	TRBJ2-5	CASSEEVGGGQETQYF	TGTGCCAGCAGTGAAGAGGTGGGGGGAGGCCAAGAGACCCAGTACTTC
once	.	TRBV10-1	TRBJ1-1	CASSEYRENTEAFF	TGCGCCAGCAGTGAGTACAGGGAGAACACTGAAGCTTTCTTT
once	.	TRBV5-1	TRBJ2-7	CASSEETGAYEQYF	TGCGCCAGCAGCGAAGAGACAGGAGCCTACGAGCAGTACTTC
.	.	TRBV29-1	TRBJ2-2	CSVGTATGELFF	TGCAGCGTTGGAACGGCCACCGGGGAGCTGTTTTTT
.	.	TRBV30	TRBJ1-3	CAWRLAGSGNTIYF	TGTGCCTGGAGGTTGGCAGGCTCTGGAAACACCATATATTTT
.	.	TRBV11-3	TRBJ1-3	CASSLDWRGTIYF	TGTGCCAGCAGCTTAGATTGGCGGGGAACCATATATTTT
.	TRBD1	TRBV7-8	TRBJ1-1	CASSLPTGAGTEAFF	TGTGCCAGCAGCCTTCCGACAGGGGCAGGCACTGAAGCTTTCTTT
.	TRBD2	TRBV5-1	TRBJ2-7	CASSLEEELAGDYEQYF	TGCGCCAGCAGCTTGGAAGAGGAACTAGCGGGGGACTACGAGCAGTACTTC
few	.	TRBV7-9	TRBJ2-5	CASSFRRQETQYF	TGTGCCAGCAGCTTTAGGAGGCAAGAGACCCAGTACTTC
.	TRBD1	TRBV27	TRBJ2-7	CASSPWTGLSSYEQYF	TGTGCCAGCAGTCCTTGGACAGGACTGAGCTCCTACGAGCAGTACTTC
few	.	TRBV10-3	TRBJ2-7	CAISESVTRGGSYEQYF	TGTGCCATCAGTGAAAGCGTTACGCGGGGAGGCTCCTACGAGCAGTACTTC
.	.	TRBV10-1	TRBJ2-3	CASSPPAVQYF	TGCGCCAGCAGTCCCCCAGCGGTGCAGTATTTT
.	.	TRBV5-1	TRBJ1-4	CASRLEPTNEKLFF	TGCGCCAGCAGATTAGAGCCAACTAATGAAAAACTGTTTTTT
.	.	TRBV3-1/TRBV3-2	TRBJ2-1	CASSPFRVYNEQFF	TGTGCCAGCAGCCCCTTTAGAGTCTACAATGAGCAGTTCTTC
.	.	TRBV10-2	TRBJ1-1	CASRSSEAFF	TGCGCCAGCAGGAGTAGTGAAGCTTTCTTT
.	.	TRBV7-9	TRBJ1-4	CASSFGTVVEEKLFF	TGTGCCAGCAGCTTCGGGACCGTCGTGGAAGAAAAACTGTTTTTT
.	.	TRBV2	TRBJ1-1	CASSVGGITEAFF	TGTGCCAGCAGTGTAGGAGGTATCACTGAAGCTTTCTTT
.	.	TRBV27	TRBJ1-1	CASSSTLMNTEAFF	TGTGCCAGCAGTTCGACACTAATGAACACTGAAGCTTTCTTT
once	TRBD1	TRBV7-6	TRBJ1-2	CASSVPGQGPTNYGYTF	TGTGCCAGCAGCGTGCCGGGACAGGGGCCGACTAACTATGGCTACACCTTC
.	.	TRBV5-1	TRBJ1-4	CASRLQGTTNEKLFF	TGCGCCAGCAGGCTCCAGGGTACAACTAATGAAAAACTGTTTTTT
.	.	TRBV11-3	TRBJ2-7	CASSLVFGQNYYEQYF	TGTGCCAGCAGCTTAGTCTTTGGGCAGAACTACTACGAGCAGTACTTC
.	.	TRBV27	TRBJ2-7	CASSPYQEGNYEQYF	TGTGCCAGCAGTCCCTACCAGGAGGGGAACTACGAGCAGTACTTC
.	.	TRBV6-6	TRBJ1-4	CASSYVTANEKLFF	TGTGCCAGCAGTTACGTAACGGCAAATGAAAAACTGTTTTTT